The table lists the clone carrying this T cell receptor beta chain with a few counts. This record belongs to a study of blood T cells in healthy people across ages. V was trimmed by 0 bases and J by 6 bases, leaving 5 bases between them. CDR1 is SGHVS, CDR2 FQNEAQ, per germline. This CDR3 is built from 13 residues. For the second PCR, which ran for 7 to 11 cycles, a sample-barcoded 5' primer and a J-beta primer mix were used. TCRdb processed the 5' RACE reads anew with MiXCR; each CDR3 protein has one entry. The table has about 1,500,000 distinct CDR3 sequences, 28% seen once. The sample providers were healthy Caucasian people from Russia, aged about 6 to 90.

This TCR came from a woman between 25 and 40 years old in good health. The chain uses TRBV7-8 and TRBJ2-2, with D uncertain. The sequenced sample was blood. The CDR3 protein is CASSLAVPGELFF. The DNA for the CDR3 is TGTGCCAGCAGCTTAGCTGTCCCCGGGGAGCTGTTTTTT.